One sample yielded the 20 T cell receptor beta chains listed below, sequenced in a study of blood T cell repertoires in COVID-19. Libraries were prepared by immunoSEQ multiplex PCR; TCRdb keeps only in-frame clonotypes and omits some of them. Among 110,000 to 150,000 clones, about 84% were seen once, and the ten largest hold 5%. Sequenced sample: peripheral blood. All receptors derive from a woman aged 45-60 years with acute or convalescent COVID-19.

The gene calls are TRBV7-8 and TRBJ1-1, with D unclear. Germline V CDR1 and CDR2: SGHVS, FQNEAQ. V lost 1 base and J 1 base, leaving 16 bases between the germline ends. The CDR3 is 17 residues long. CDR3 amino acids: CASSLVGGSRQNTEAFF. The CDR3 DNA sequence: TGTGCCAGCAGCTTAGTCGGTGGGAGCAGGCAGAACACTGAAGCTTTCTTT. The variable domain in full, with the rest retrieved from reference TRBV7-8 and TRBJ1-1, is GAGVSQSPRYKVAKRGQDVALRCDPISGHVSLFWYQQALGQGPEFLTYFQNEAQLDKSGLPSDRFFAERPEGSVSTLKIQRTQQEDSAVYLCASSLVGGSRQNTEAFFGQGTRLTVV.

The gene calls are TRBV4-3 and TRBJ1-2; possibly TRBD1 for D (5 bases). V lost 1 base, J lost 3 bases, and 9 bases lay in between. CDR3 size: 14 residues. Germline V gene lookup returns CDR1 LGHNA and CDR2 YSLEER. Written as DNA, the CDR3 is TGCGCCAGCAGCCAAGGAGGAGGGGACTATGGCTACACCTTC. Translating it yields CASSQGGGDYGYTF.

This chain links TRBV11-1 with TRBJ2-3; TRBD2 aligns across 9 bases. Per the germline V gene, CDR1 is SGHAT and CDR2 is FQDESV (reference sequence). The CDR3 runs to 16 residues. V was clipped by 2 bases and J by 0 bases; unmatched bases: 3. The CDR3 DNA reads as TGTGCCAGCAGCTTAATGCTAGCGGGGAGCACAGATACGCAGTATTTT. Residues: CASSLMLAGSTDTQYF. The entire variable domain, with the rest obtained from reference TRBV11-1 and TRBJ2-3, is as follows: EAEVAQSPRYKITEKSQAVAFWCDPISGHATLYWYRQILGQGPELLVQFQDESVVDDSQLPKDRFSAERLKGVDSTLKIQPAELGDSAMYLCASSLMLAGSTDTQYFGPGTRLTVL.

Here the CDR3 DNA reads TGCGCCAGCAGCCAATGGGACACAGACTATGGCTACACCTTC. It yields the protein CASSQWDTDYGYTF. The chain links TRBV4-3 to TRBJ1-2, with D possibly being TRBD1 (6 bases). The length of the CDR3 is 14 residues. Germline-derived CDR1 and CDR2 are LGHNA and YSLEER. Trimming took 2 bases from V and 3 from J, leaving 10 bases between them.

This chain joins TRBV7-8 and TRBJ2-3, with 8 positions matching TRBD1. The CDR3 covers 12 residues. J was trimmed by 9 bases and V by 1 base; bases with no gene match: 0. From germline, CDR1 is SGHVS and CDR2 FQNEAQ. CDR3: CASSLGQGTQYF. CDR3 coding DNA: TGTGCCAGCAGCTTAGGACAGGGGACGCAGTATTTT.

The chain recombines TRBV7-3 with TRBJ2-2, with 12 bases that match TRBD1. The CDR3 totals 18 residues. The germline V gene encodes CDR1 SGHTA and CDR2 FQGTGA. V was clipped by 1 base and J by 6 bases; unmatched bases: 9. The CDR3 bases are TGTGCCAGCAGCTTAAACCCGGGACAGGGGGCGCCCTCCGGGGAGCTGTTTTTT. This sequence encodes CASSLNPGQGAPSGELFF.

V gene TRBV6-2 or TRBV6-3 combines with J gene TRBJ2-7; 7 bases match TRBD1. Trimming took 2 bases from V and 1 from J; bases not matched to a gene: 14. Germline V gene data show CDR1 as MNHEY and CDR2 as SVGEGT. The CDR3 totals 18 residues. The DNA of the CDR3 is TGTGCCAGCAGTTACCCCAACGTAGGGACAGCTATATCCTACGAGCAGTACTTC. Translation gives CASSYPNVGTAISYEQYF.

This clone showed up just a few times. The CDR3 loop reads CAWGLAQPQHF. The CDR3 DNA follows: TGTGCCTGGGGGTTGGCTCAGCCCCAGCATTTT. The chain joins TRBV30 to TRBJ1-5; D is unclear. The CDR3 has 11 amino acids. The germline gives CDR1 GTSNPN, CDR2 SVGIG (reference sequence). The V end lost 5 bases, the J end lost 6 bases, and 8 bases lay between the germline ends.

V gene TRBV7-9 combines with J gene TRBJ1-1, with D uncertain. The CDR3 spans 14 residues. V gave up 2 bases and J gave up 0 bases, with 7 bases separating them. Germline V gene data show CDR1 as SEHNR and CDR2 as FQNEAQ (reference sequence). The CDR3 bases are TGTGCCAGCAGCTTAAGCCCCATGAACACTGAAGCTTTCTTT. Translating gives CASSLSPMNTEAFF.

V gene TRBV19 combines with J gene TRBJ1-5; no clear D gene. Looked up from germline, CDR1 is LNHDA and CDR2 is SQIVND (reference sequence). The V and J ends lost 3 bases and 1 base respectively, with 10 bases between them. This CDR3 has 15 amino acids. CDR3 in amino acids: CASSMLEVSNQPQHF. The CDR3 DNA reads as TGTGCCAGTAGTATGCTAGAGGTCAGCAATCAGCCCCAGCATTTT.

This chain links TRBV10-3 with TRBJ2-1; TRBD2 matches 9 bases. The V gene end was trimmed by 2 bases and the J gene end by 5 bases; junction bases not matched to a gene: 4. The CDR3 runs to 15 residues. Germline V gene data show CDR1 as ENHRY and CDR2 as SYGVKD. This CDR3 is CAISEERGVNNEQFF. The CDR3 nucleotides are TGTGCCATCAGTGAGGAGCGGGGGGTAAACAATGAGCAGTTCTTC.

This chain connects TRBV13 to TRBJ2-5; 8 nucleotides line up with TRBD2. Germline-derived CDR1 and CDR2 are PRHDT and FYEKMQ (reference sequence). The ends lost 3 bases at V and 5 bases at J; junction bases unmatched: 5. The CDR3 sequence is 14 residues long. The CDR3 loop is CASSFRGGSETQYF. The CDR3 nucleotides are TGTGCCAGCAGCTTTCGGGGGGGTAGCGAGACCCAGTACTTC.

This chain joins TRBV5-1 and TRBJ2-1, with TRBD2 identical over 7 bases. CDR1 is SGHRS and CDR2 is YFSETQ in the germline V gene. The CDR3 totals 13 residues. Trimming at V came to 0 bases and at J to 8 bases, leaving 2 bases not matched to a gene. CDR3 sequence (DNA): TGCGCCAGCAGCTTGGATGGGAGGGATGAGCAGTTCTTC. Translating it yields CASSLDGRDEQFF. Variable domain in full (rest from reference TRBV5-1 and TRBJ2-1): KAGVTQTPRYLIKTRGQQVTLSCSPISGHRSVSWYQQTPGQGLQFLFEYFSETQRNKGNFPGRFSGRQFSNSRSEMNVSTLELGDSALYLCASSLDGRDEQFFGPGTRLTVL.

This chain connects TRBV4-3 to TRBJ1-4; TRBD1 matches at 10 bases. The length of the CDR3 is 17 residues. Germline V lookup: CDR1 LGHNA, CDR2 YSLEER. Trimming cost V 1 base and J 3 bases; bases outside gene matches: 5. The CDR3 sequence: CASSQVGQGSSNEKLFF. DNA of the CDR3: TGCGCCAGCAGCCAAGTGGGACAGGGGTCGTCTAATGAAAAACTGTTTTTT.

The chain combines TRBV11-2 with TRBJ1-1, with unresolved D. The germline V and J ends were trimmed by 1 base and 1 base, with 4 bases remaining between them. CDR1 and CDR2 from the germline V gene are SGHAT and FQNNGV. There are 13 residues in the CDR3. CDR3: CASSLGANTEAFF. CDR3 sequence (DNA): TGTGCCAGCAGCTTAGGGGCGAACACTGAAGCTTTCTTT.

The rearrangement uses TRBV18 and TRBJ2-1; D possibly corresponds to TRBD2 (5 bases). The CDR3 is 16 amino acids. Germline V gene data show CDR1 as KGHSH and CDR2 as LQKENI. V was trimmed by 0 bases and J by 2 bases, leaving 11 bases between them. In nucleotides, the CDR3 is TGTGCCAGCTCACCACCATCGGGGATGGCCTACAATGAGCAGTTCTTC. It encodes CASSPPSGMAYNEQFF.

For the CDR3, the DNA is TGTGCCAGCGGGGGTCCAGGGGCTTCCTATAATTCACCCCTCCACTTT. Its translation is CASGGPGASYNSPLHF. The chain has TRBV25-1 and TRBJ1-6; D may be TRBD1 (6 bases). Trimming left V 8 bases short and J 1 base short, with 15 bases between. Germline CDR1 reads MGHDK; CDR2 reads SYGVNS. There are 16 residues in the CDR3.

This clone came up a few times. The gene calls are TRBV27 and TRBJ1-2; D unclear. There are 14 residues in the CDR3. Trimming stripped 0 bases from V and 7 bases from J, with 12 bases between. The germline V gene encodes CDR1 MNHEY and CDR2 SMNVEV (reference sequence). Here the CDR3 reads CASSLSPGLGGYTF. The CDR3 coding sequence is TGTGCCAGCAGTTTATCTCCGGGTTTGGGTGGCTACACCTTC.

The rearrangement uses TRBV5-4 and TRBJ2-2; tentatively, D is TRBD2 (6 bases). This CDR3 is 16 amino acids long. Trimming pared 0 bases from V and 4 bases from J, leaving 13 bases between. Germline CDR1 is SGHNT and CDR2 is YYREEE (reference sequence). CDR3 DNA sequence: TGTGCCAGCAGCTTGGCCCTGACTAGTGGCACCGGGGAGCTGTTTTTT. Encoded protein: CASSLALTSGTGELFF.

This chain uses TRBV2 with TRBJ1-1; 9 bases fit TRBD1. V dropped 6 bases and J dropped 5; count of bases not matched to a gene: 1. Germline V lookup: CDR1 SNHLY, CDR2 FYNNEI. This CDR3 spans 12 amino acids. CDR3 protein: CASRTGGTEAFF. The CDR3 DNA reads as TGTGCCAGCAGGACAGGGGGGACTGAAGCTTTCTTT.